This T cell receptor (beta chain) came from a study of control samples from healthy donors and cancer patients. Using immunoSEQ multiplex PCR, the repertoire was profiled, and TCRdb retains in-frame clones only, with some absent. The sample yields over 150,000 clones, over 85% seen once. Trimming stripped 5 bases from V and 7 bases from J, with 15 bases between. CDR3 length equals 13 residues. Germline V gene data show CDR1 as SGHDT and CDR2 as YYEEEE. The chain has TRBV5-6 and TRBJ1-2; unclear D gene. The sequenced material came from blood. The TCR originated in a man aged 25-40 years in good health. In DNA form, the CDR3 reads TGTGCCAGCAGTCCTATTGGGGAAGGTGGCTACACCTTC. It translates to CASSPIGEGGYTF.